A single T cell receptor (beta chain) is shown here with its context. Its cognate antigen is unknown. In germline, CDR1 is SGHVT, CDR2 SQSDAQ. V was trimmed by 11 bases and J by 0 bases, leaving 14 bases between them. The CDR3 is made up of 14 amino acids. The source of the sample is a study of blood T cells in healthy people across ages. Study observations and caveats: Roughly linear age-related decline in beta diversity appeared, significant by age roughly 40.

The use of a sample-barcoded 5' primer and a J-beta primer mix characterized a second PCR of about 7 to 12 cycles. TCRdb re-analysed the 5' RACE reads in MiXCR, keeping a single row per CDR3 protein. The repertoire has roughly 730,000 distinct CDR3 sequences, approximately 60% of them found once; the top ten carry under 30%. Sequenced material: blood. The V call is TRBV7-4, the J call TRBJ1-5; D gene ambiguous. The TCR was taken from a man between 35 and 55 years old in good health. DNA for the CDR3: TGTGCCCCACGACCATTCGATAGCAATCAGCCCCAGCATTTT. Translated, it gives CAPRPFDSNQPQHF.